These 12 T cell receptor beta chains share one sample of origin, sequenced in a study of T-cell reconstitution after alpha-beta-depleted transplantation in children. TCRbeta library construction was performed incorporating unique molecular identifiers. A single record per CDR3 protein comes from TCRdb applying MiXCR to the PCR reads. Of 540,000 or so distinct CDR3 sequences listed, approximately 22% are singletons. Sequencing was performed on PBMCs, mostly from graft donor cells, taken 360 days after TCRalphabeta/CD19-depleted stem cell transplant. These receptors were obtained from a boy less than two years old who had a stem cell transplant for acute myeloid leukemia, so the T cells may come from the graft donor.

The chain employs TRBV20-1 and TRBJ2-3, with 10 bases that match TRBD2. The CDR3 runs to 14 residues. Germline CDR1 DFQATT, CDR2 SNEGSKA (reference sequence). Trimming at V came to 1 base and at J to 4 bases, leaving 2 bases not matched to a gene. The CDR3 protein is CSARGTSGADTQYF. CDR3 nucleotide sequence: TGCAGTGCTAGAGGCACTAGCGGGGCAGATACGCAGTATTTT.

The chain has TRBV20-1 and TRBJ2-1; the match to TRBD2 covers 11 bases. This CDR3 is 13 amino acids long. Trimming took 7 bases from V and 4 from J; bases not matched to a gene: 3. CDR1 and CDR2 from the germline V gene are DFQATT and SNEGSKA (reference sequence). The CDR3 reads CSVAGGAYNEQFF. The DNA for the CDR3 is TGCAGTGTAGCGGGGGGGGCGTACAATGAGCAGTTCTTC.

The chain's CDR3 is CASSLGLRLADNEQFF. The CDR3 nucleotides are TGCGCCAGCAGCTTGGGGTTGAGACTAGCGGACAATGAGCAGTTCTTC. The rearrangement joins TRBV5-1 to TRBJ2-1; the match to TRBD2 covers 9 bases. This CDR3 is built from 16 residues. Germline CDR1 is SGHRS and CDR2 is YFSETQ. Germline trimming cut 0 bases from V and 5 bases from J; bases unmatched to any gene: 6. Using reference TRBV5-1 and TRBJ2-1 for the parts outside the CDR3, the full variable domain is KAGVTQTPRYLIKTRGQQVTLSCSPISGHRSVSWYQQTPGQGLQFLFEYFSETQRNKGNFPGRFSGRQFSNSRSEMNVSTLELGDSALYLCASSLGLRLADNEQFFGPGTRLTVL.

The CDR3 region is CASSYGPDLSGNTIYF. CDR3 coding DNA: TGTGCCAGCAGTTACGGCCCAGACCTCTCTGGAAACACCATATATTTT. This chain links TRBV6-5 with TRBJ1-3; no clear D gene. Deletions cut 2 bases from V and 0 bases from J, with 11 bases between. This CDR3 is built from 16 residues. The germline V gene encodes CDR1 MNHEY and CDR2 SVGAGI.

This clonotype occurred many times. J is TRBJ2-1 and V is TRBV12-3 or TRBV12-4; a possible D gene is TRBD1 (6 bases). Trimming removed 6 bases from V and 6 bases from J, with 9 bases in between. The CDR3 is 12 residues long. In DNA form, the CDR3 reads TGTGCCAGCAGGCTACAGGGCAATGAGCAGTTCTTC. Protein product: CASRLQGNEQFF.

This clonotype has ten or more counts. The chain uses TRBV20-1 and TRBJ2-3, with TRBD2 as a possible D gene (5 bases). Trimming took 6 bases from V and 2 from J, leaving 15 bases between them. The CDR3 contains 14 residues. The germline CDR1 and CDR2 sequences are DFQATT and SNEGSKA (reference sequence). The CDR3 reads CSAPWTGNTDTQYF. CDR3 nucleotides: TGCAGTGCCCCATGGACGGGGAACACAGATACGCAGTATTTT.

This clonotype was seen many times. This chain links TRBV10-3 with TRBJ1-5; TRBD1 might be the D (5 bases). This CDR3 is 13 amino acids long. CDR1 is ENHRY and CDR2 is SYGVKD in the germline V gene. The V and J ends lost 8 bases and 5 bases respectively, with 13 bases between them. The CDR3 DNA reads as TGTGCCATCGGCGCAGGGTTCGATCAGCCCCAGCATTTT. Translated: CAIGAGFDQPQHF.

The table lists this clonotype with a few counts. The chain is built from TRBV29-1 and TRBJ1-1, with a possible D match to TRBD1 (6 bases). Germline CDR1 SQVTM, CDR2 ANQGSEA. The V end was cut by 7 bases, the J end by 3 bases, with 21 bases between. The CDR3 length is 15 residues. The chain's CDR3 is CSAPKGGRLDTEAFF. In DNA, the CDR3 is TGCAGCGCACCGAAGGGGGGGCGCCTCGACACTGAAGCTTTCTTT.

The DNA of the CDR3 is TGTGCCAGCAGCCTGGGATCAGCGGGGGCATTCACAGATACGCAGTATTTT. It encodes CASSLGSAGAFTDTQYF. J is TRBJ2-3 and V is TRBV28; TRBD2 agrees at 8 bases. The length of the CDR3 is 17 residues. Losses at the gene ends were 6 bases for V and 2 bases for J; bases not matched to a gene: 13. The germline gives CDR1 MDHEN, CDR2 SYDVKM.

This clonotype was observed a few times. The chain links TRBV5-6 to TRBJ2-3; weak D call: TRBD1 (6 bases). This CDR3 is 14 amino acids long. V was shortened by 4 bases and J by 4 bases, with 13 bases between the two germline ends. CDR1 is SGHDT and CDR2 is YYEEEE in the germline V gene. The CDR3, as DNA: TGTGCCAGCAGCCCTCAACAGGGCCCAGATACGCAGTATTTT. Translating gives CASSPQQGPDTQYF.

The sample holds many counts of this clonotype. This chain links TRBV21-1 with TRBJ2-7. TRBV21-1 is annotated as a pseudogene. This CDR3 region has 14 residues. In DNA, the CDR3 is TGTGCCAGCAGCCTGAACGGTTACTCCTACGAGCAGTACGTC. Amino acids: CASSLNGYSYEQYV.

This clonotype was observed a handful of times. This chain uses TRBV11-2 with TRBJ2-1; no clear D. The germline gives CDR1 SGHAT, CDR2 FQNNGV. The CDR3 totals 14 residues. V was clipped by 5 bases and J by 8 bases, with 16 bases between them. The CDR3 DNA is TGTGCCAGCAGCCCCGTGACCAGTAACGATGAGCAGTTCTTC. As protein: CASSPVTSNDEQFF.